The clone carrying this TCR beta chain was seen only a few times. The time point denotes: baseline, week 1 (first vaccination visit). Treatment described: pre-vaccination baseline after standard-of-care therapy. TCRdb's table, derived via immunoSEQ multiplex PCR, lists solely in-frame clones and lacks some. The table lists approximately 88,000 clones, around 80% of them singletons. The entry originates in a study of a mutant IDH1 vaccine in newly diagnosed glioma. The origin of this receptor is a man in his forties or fifties with glioma. The sequencing used PBMCs, collected from a glioma patient treated with radiotherapy, temozolomide or both.

In DNA form, the CDR3 reads TGTGCCAGCAGCGTGGCAGGGAGGACTGAAGCTTTCTTT. Protein product: CASSVAGRTEAFF. V usage is TRBV11-3 and J usage is TRBJ1-1, with D maybe TRBD1 (5 bases). The CDR3 sequence is 13 residues long. Looked up from germline, CDR1 is SGHNT and CDR2 is YENEEA. The V and J ends lost 5 bases and 5 bases respectively, with 12 bases between them. The variable domain in full, completed from reference TRBV11-3 and TRBJ1-1, reads EAGVVQSPRYKIIEKKQPVAFWCNPISGHNTLYWYLQNLGQGPELLIRYENEEAVDDSQLPKDRFSAERLKGVDSTLKIQPAELGDSAVYLCASSVAGRTEAFFGQGTRLTVV.